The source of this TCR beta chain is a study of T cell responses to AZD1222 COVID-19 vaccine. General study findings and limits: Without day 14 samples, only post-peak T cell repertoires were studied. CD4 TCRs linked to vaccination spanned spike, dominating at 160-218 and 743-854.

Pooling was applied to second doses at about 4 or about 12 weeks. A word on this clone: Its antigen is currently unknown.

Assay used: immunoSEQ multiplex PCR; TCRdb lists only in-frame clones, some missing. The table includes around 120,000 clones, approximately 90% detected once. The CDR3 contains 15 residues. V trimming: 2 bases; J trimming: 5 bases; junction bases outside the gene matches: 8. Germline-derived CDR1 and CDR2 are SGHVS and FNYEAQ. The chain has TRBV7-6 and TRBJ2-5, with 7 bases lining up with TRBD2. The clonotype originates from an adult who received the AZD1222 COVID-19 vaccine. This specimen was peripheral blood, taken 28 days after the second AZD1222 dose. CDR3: CASSLLREFRETQYF. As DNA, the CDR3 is TGTGCCAGCAGCTTATTGCGGGAGTTTAGGGAGACCCAGTACTTC. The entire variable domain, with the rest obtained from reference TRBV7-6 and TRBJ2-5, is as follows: GAGVSQSPRYKVTKRGQDVALRCDPISGHVSLYWYRQALGQGPEFLTYFNYEAQQDKSGLPNDRFSAERPEGSISTLTIQRTEQRDSAMYRCASSLLREFRETQYFGPGTRLLVL.